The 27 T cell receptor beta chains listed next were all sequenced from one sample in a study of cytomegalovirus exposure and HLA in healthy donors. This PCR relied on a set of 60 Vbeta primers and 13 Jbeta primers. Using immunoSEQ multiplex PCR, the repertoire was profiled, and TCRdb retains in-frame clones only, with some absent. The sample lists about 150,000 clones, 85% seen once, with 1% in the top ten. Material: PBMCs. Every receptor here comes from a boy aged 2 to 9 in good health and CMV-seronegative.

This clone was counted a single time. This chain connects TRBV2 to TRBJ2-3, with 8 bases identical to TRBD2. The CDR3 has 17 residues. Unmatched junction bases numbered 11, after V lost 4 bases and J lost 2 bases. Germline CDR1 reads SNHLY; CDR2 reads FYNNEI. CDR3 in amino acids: CASSVSSGGAFTDTQYF. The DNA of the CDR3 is TGTGCCAGCAGTGTCTCGAGCGGGGGAGCCTTCACAGATACGCAGTATTTT.

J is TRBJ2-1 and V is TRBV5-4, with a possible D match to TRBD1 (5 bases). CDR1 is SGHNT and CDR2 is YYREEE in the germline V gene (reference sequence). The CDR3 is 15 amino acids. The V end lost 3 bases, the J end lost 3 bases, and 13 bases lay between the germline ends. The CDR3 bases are TGTGCCAGCAGCTCCCCTGGACAATTCTACAATGAGCAGTTCTTC. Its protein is CASSSPGQFYNEQFF. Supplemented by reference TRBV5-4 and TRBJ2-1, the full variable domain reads ETGVTQSPTHLIKTRGQQVTLRCSSQSGHNTVSWYQQALGQGPQFIFQYYREEENGRGNFPPRFSGLQFPNYSSELNVNALELDDSALYLCASSSPGQFYNEQFFGPGTRLTVL.

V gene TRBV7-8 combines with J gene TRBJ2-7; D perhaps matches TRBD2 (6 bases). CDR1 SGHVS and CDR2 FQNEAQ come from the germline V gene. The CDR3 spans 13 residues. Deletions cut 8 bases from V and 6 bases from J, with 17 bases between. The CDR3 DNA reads TGTGCCAGCGGGTCCCCGGAGGGCCTCGAGCAGTACGTC. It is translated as CASGSPEGLEQYV.

CDR3 sequence: CASSLGVDRGRGYTF. The CDR3 region has the DNA TGTGCCAGCAGCTTGGGGGTAGACAGGGGCCGGGGCTACACCTTC. This chain connects TRBV5-6 to TRBJ1-2, with 8 bases matching TRBD1. Germline assignment: CDR1 SGHDT and CDR2 YYEEEE. Germline trimming cut 0 bases from V and 8 bases from J; bases unmatched to any gene: 9. This CDR3 is built from 15 residues.

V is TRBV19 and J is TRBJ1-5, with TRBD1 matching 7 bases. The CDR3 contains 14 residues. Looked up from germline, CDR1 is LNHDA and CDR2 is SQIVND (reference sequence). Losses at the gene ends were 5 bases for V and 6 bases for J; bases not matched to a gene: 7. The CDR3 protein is CASSSRQGPQPQHF. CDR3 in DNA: TGTGCCAGTAGTTCCCGACAGGGTCCTCAGCCCCAGCATTTT.

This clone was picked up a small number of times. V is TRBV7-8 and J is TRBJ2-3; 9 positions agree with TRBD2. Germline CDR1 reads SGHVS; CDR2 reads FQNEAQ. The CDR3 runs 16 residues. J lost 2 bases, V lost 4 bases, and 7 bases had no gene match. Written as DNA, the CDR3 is TGTGCCAGCAGCTCTGCGGGAGGGGCCCTCACAGATACGCAGTATTTT. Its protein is CASSSAGGALTDTQYF. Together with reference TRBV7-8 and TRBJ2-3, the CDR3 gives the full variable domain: GAGVSQSPRYKVAKRGQDVALRCDPISGHVSLFWYQQALGQGPEFLTYFQNEAQLDKSGLPSDRFFAERPEGSVSTLKIQRTQQEDSAVYLCASSSAGGALTDTQYFGPGTRLTVL.

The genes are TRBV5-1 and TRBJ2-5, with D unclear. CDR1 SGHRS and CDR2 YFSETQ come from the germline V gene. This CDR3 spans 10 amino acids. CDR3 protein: CAPLAETQYF. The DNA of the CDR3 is TGCGCTCCCTTGGCCGAGACCCAGTACTTC. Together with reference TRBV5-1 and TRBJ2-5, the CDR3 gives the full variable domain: KAGVTQTPRYLIKTRGQQVTLSCSPISGHRSVSWYQQTPGQGLQFLFEYFSETQRNKGNFPGRFSGRQFSNSRSEMNVSTLELGDSALYLCAPLAETQYFGPGTRLLVL.

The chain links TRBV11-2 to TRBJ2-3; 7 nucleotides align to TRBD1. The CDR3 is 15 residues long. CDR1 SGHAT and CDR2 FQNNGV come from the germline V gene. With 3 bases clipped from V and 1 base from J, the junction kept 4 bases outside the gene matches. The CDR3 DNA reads TGTGCCAGCAGCTTCGGACAGGACCGCACAGATACGCAGTATTTT. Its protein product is CASSFGQDRTDTQYF. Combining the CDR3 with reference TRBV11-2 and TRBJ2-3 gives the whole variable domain EAGVAQSPRYKIIEKRQSVAFWCNPISGHATLYWYQQILGQGPKLLIQFQNNGVVDDSQLPKDRFSAERLKGVDSTLKIQPAKLEDSAVYLCASSFGQDRTDTQYFGPGTRLTVL.

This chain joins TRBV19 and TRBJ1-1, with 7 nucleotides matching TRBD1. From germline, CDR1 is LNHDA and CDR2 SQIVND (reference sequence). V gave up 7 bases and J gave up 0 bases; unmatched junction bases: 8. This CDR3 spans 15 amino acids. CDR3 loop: CASIEGGHMNTEAFF. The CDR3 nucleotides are TGTGCCAGTATTGAAGGGGGCCACATGAACACTGAAGCTTTCTTT.

The CDR3 sequence is CASSLDSRGGNSPLHF. CDR3 in DNA: TGCGCCAGCAGCTTGGATTCAAGGGGAGGCAATTCACCCCTCCACTTT. The V and J genes are TRBV5-1 and TRBJ1-6, with D perhaps matching TRBD1 (5 bases). CDR1 is SGHRS, CDR2 YFSETQ, per germline. CDR3 size: 16 residues. The V gene lost 0 bases and the J gene lost 7 bases, with 14 bases spanning the gap.

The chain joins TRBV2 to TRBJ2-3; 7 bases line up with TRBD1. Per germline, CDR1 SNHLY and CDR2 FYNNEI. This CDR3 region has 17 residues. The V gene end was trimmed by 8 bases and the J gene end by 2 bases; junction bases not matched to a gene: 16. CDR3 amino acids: CASLGGAGDRVTDTQYF. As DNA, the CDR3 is TGTGCCAGCCTTGGGGGTGCAGGGGACAGAGTCACAGATACGCAGTATTTT.

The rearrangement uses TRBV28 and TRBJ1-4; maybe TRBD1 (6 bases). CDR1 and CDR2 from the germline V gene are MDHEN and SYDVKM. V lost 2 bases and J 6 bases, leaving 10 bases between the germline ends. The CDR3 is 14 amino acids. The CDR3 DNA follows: TGTGCCAGCAGTTTACCCAGGGGAGATGAAAAACTGTTTTTT. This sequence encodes CASSLPRGDEKLFF.

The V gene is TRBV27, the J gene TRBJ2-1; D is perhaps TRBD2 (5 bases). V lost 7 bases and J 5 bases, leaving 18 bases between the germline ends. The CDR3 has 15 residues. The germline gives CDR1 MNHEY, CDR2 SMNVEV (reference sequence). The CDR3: CASTPLWSGNNEQFF. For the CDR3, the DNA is TGTGCCAGCACTCCCTTATGGAGCGGAAACAATGAGCAGTTCTTC.

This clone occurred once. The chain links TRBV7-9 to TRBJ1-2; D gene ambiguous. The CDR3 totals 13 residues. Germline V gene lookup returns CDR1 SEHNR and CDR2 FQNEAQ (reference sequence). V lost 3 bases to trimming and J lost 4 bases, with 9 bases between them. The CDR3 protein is CASSLSAVYGYTF. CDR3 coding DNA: TGTGCCAGCAGCTTGTCGGCGGTCTATGGCTACACCTTC.

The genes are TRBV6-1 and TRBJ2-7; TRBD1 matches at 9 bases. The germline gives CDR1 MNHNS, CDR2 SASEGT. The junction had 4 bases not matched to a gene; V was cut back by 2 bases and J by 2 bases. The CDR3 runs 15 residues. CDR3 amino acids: CASSETGTGTYEQYF. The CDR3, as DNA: TGTGCCAGCAGTGAAACCGGGACAGGGACCTACGAGCAGTACTTC.

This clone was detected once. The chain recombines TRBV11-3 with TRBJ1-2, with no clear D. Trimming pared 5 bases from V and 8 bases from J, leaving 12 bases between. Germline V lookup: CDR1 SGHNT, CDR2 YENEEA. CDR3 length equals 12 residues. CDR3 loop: CASSNRHYGYTF. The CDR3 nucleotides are TGTGCCAGCAGCAACAGACATTACGGCTACACCTTC.

The CDR3 DNA reads as TGTGCCAGCGCTGGGGGCTCAGTTATCGAGACCCAGTACTTC. It codes for CASAGGSVIETQYF. The chain joins TRBV2 to TRBJ2-5, with D perhaps TRBD1 (6 bases). This CDR3 region has 14 residues. Germline V lookup: CDR1 SNHLY, CDR2 FYNNEI. Trimming pared 8 bases from V and 5 bases from J, leaving 18 bases between. Looking up the rest from reference TRBV2 and TRBJ2-5 gives the full variable domain: EPEVTQTPSHQVTQMGQEVILRCVPISNHLYFYWYRQILGQKVEFLVSFYNNEISEKSEIFDDQFSVERPDGSNFTLKIRSTKLEDSAMYFCASAGGSVIETQYFGPGTRLLVL.

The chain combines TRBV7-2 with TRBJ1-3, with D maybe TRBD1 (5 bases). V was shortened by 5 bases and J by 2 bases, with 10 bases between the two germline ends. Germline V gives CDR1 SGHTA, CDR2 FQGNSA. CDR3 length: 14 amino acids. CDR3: CASSGGGTGNTIYF. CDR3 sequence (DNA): TGTGCCAGCAGCGGGGGGGGGACTGGAAACACCATATATTTT.

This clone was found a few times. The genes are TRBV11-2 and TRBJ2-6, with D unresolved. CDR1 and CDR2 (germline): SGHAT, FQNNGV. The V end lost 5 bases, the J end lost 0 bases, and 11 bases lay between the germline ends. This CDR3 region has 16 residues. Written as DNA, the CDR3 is TGTGCCAGCAGCCTTTGGAGCTACTCTGGGGCCAACGTCCTGACTTTC. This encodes CASSLWSYSGANVLTF. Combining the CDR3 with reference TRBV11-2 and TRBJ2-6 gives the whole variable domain EAGVAQSPRYKIIEKRQSVAFWCNPISGHATLYWYQQILGQGPKLLIQFQNNGVVDDSQLPKDRFSAERLKGVDSTLKIQPAKLEDSAVYLCASSLWSYSGANVLTFGAGSRLTVL.

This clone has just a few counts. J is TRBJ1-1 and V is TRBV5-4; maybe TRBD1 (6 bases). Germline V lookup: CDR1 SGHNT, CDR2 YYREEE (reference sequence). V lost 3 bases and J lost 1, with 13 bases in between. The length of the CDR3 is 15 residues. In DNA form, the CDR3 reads TGTGCCAGCAGCTCCTATAGACAGGCGAACACTGAAGCTTTCTTT. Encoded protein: CASSSYRQANTEAFF.

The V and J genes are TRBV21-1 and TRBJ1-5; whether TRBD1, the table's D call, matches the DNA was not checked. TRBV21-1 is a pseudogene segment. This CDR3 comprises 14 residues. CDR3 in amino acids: CASSKGGQGQPQHF. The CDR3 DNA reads TGTGCCAGCAGCAAAGGGGGACAGGGGCAGCCCCAGCATTTT.

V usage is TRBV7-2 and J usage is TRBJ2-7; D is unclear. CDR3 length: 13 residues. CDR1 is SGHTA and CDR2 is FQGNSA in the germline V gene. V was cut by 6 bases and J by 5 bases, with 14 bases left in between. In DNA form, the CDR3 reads TGTGCCAGCAGGGCCAGCGCCCCTGACGAGCAGTACTTC. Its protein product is CASRASAPDEQYF.

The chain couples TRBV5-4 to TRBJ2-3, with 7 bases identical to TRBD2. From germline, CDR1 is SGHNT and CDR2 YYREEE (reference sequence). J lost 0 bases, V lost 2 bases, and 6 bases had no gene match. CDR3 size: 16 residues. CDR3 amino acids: CASSLAAGESTDTQYF. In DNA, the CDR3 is TGTGCCAGCAGCTTAGCGGCGGGGGAGAGCACAGATACGCAGTATTTT.

For the CDR3, the DNA is TGTGCCAGCAGTGATCGGGTCACTGAAGCTTTCTTT. Translation: CASSDRVTEAFF. This chain links TRBV2 with TRBJ1-1; D remains unclear. The germline V and J ends were trimmed by 3 bases and 4 bases, with 6 bases remaining between them. Germline CDR1 SNHLY, CDR2 FYNNEI. The CDR3 length is 12 residues.

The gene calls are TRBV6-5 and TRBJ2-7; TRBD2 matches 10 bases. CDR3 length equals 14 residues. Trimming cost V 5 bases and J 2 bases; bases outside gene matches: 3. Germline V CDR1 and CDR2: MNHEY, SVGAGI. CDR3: CASSKTSGPYEQYF. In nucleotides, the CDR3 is TGTGCCAGCAGTAAGACTAGCGGGCCCTACGAGCAGTACTTC.

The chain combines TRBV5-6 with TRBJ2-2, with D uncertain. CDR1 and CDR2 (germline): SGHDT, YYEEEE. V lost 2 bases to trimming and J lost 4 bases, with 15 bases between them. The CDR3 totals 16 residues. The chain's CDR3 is CASSFSQLGGTGELFF. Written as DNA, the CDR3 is TGTGCCAGCAGCTTTTCACAGCTCGGTGGCACCGGGGAGCTGTTTTTT.

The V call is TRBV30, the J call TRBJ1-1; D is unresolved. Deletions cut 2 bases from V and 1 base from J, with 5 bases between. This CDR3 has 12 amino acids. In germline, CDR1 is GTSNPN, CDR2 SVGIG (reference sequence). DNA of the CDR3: TGTGCCTGGAGTCCCGGGAACACTGAAGCTTTCTTT. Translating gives CAWSPGNTEAFF.